The rows below give T cell receptor beta chains drawn from one sample of a study of T cell responses to AZD1222 COVID-19 vaccine. Method: immunoSEQ multiplex PCR; TCRdb's copy keeps in-frame clones and lacks some. The sample has 44,000 or so clones, 65% to 85% seen once. The material was peripheral blood, obtained on day 0 of AZD1222 vaccination. The receptors come from an adult in good health. Both conserved end residues are part of each CDR3. Fields, in order: J gene, D gene, V gene, clone size, CDR3 protein, CDR3 DNA. A D gene is named only where the DNA matches it firmly. Size tells how often a clone was seen (once, few, many) or the class of an expanded clone, and some rows leave it out.

TRBJ2-3,-,TRBV14,-,CASSQGGLRTDTQYF,TGTGCCAGCAGCCAAGGTGGGCTACGCACAGATACGCAGTATTTT
TRBJ2-2,-,TRBV6-5,-,CASARYQSTGELFF,TGTGCCAGCGCCCGGTATCAGAGCACCGGGGAGCTGTTTTTT
TRBJ2-3,-,TRBV10-3,-,CAISGKDTQYF,TGTGCCATCTCCGGGAAAGATACGCAGTATTTT
TRBJ1-5,-,TRBV2,-,CASKFGEDNQPQHF,TGTGCCAGCAAGTTTGGGGAGGACAATCAGCCCCAGCATTTT
TRBJ2-5,-,TRBV5-6,-,CASSFGETQYF,TGTGCCAGCAGCTTCGGGGAGACCCAGTACTTC
TRBJ2-1,-,TRBV28,-,CASRPSGASYNEQFF,TGTGCCAGCAGACCTTCGGGGGCCTCCTACAATGAGCAGTTCTTC
TRBJ2-2,-,TRBV15,-,CATSTGFTGELFF,TGTGCCACCAGCACAGGGTTCACCGGGGAGCTGTTTTTT
TRBJ2-1,TRBD2,TRBV5-1,-,CASSQAVSGSDEQFF,TGCGCCAGCAGCCAGGCCGTTAGCGGGAGCGATGAGCAGTTCTTC
TRBJ2-7,-,TRBV28,few,CASRDSLRIGHYEQYF,TGTGCCAGCAGGGACAGCCTAAGAATCGGCCACTATGAGCAGTACTTC
TRBJ1-1,-,TRBV6-1,few,CASSEIGQNTEAFF,TGTGCCAGCAGTGAAATCGGCCAGAACACTGAAGCTTTCTTT
TRBJ2-3,-,TRBV2,-,CASSEASPSIAWAGTDTQYF,TGTGCCAGCAGTGAAGCGTCTCCGTCTATTGCATGGGCTGGGACAGATACGCAGTATTTT
TRBJ2-5,-,TRBV28,once,CASSSGQGMETQYF,TGTGCTTCTTCCTCAGGGCAGGGGATGGAGACCCAGTACTTC
TRBJ2-1,TRBD1,TRBV27,-,CASSPGTGGNEQFF,TGTGCCAGCAGCCCCGGGACAGGGGGCAATGAGCAGTTCTTC
TRBJ2-1,-,TRBV12-3/TRBV12-4,-,CASTVRDNEQFF,TGTGCCAGCACCGTCCGCGACAATGAGCAGTTCTTC
TRBJ2-1,TRBD2,TRBV14,few,CASSLVFPTIGGDEQFF,TGTGCCAGCAGCCTTGTTTTCCCGACAATTGGGGGGGATGAGCAGTTCTTC
TRBJ2-7,-,TRBV6-6,-,CASSYGTLTYEQYF,TGTGCCAGCAGTTACGGGACCCTGACCTACGAGCAGTACTTC
TRBJ1-2,-,TRBV6-5,-,CASSPPEGGYGYTF,TGTGCCAGCAGTCCCCCCGAGGGAGGCTATGGCTACACCTTC
TRBJ2-1,TRBD2,TRBV3-1/TRBV3-2,-,CASSHLGTSGYNEQFF,TGTGCCAGCAGCCATTTAGGGACTAGCGGATACAATGAGCAGTTCTTC
TRBJ2-7,-,TRBV12-3/TRBV12-4,-,CASSLLENYEQYF,TGTGCCAGCAGTTTACTAGAGAACTACGAGCAGTACTTC
TRBJ2-7,-,TRBV7-9,few,CASTLSNREGDSSYEQYF,TGTGCCAGCACCTTATCCAACCGGGAGGGGGACAGTTCCTACGAGCAGTACTTC
TRBJ2-3,-,TRBV12-5,-,CASGLVLTDTQYF,TGTGCTAGTGGTTTGGTACTCACAGATACGCAGTATTTT
TRBJ1-5,-,TRBV10-3,-,CAISESNQPQHF,TGTGCCATCAGTGAGTCGAATCAGCCCCAGCATTTT
TRBJ2-7,-,TRBV3-1/TRBV3-2,-,CASSLRTDQYEQYF,TGTGCCAGCAGCTTGAGGACAGACCAGTACGAGCAGTACTTC
TRBJ1-1,-,TRBV27,-,CASSLTGTLGLYTEAFF,TGTGCCAGCAGTTTAACCGGGACGCTCGGACTATACACTGAAGCTTTCTTT
TRBJ1-6,-,TRBV2,-,CASRGSRAGSPLHF,TGTGCCAGCAGGGGGAGCAGGGCGGGGTCACCCCTCCACTTT
TRBJ2-4,TRBD1,TRBV4-2,-,CASSQFTGGQNIQYF,TGTGCCAGCAGCCAATTCACAGGGGGACAAAACATTCAGTACTTC
TRBJ1-2,-,TRBV19,-,CASSIRGVVEGYTF,TGTGCCAGTAGTATTCGGGGGGTCGTCGAAGGCTACACCTTC
TRBJ2-1,-,TRBV30,-,CAWSEGNEQFF,TGTGCCTGGAGTGAAGGGAATGAGCAGTTCTTC
TRBJ1-2,-,TRBV5-6,-,CASSLMVNNPDNGYTF,TGTGCCAGCAGCTTAATGGTAAATAATCCGGACAATGGCTACACCTTC
TRBJ1-1,-,TRBV20-1,-,CSASQGMNTEAFF,TGCAGTGCTAGTCAGGGGATGAACACTGAAGCTTTCTTT
TRBJ2-7,TRBD1,TRBV5-6,-,CASSVGTDYEQYF,TGTGCCAGCAGCGTCGGGACAGACTACGAGCAGTACTTC
TRBJ2-7,TRBD1,TRBV7-6,-,CASSLEGTAIPYEQYF,TGTGCCAGCAGCTTAGAGGGGACAGCGATCCCCTACGAGCAGTACTTC
TRBJ1-5,TRBD1,TRBV6-5,-,CASSTGTGGHQPQHF,TGTGCCAGCTCTACCGGGACAGGGGGCCATCAGCCCCAGCATTTT
TRBJ1-6,TRBD1,TRBV30,-,CAWSRDRVSPLHF,TGTGCCTGGAGTAGGGACAGGGTTTCACCCCTCCACTTT
TRBJ1-2,-,TRBV5-1,-,CASSLGDSLANYGYTF,TGCGCCAGCAGCTTGGGAGACTCCCTTGCTAACTATGGCTACACCTTC
TRBJ2-3,-,TRBV7-2,-,CASSFRGRATDTQYF,TGTGCCAGCAGCTTCAGGGGAAGGGCCACAGATACGCAGTATTTT
TRBJ2-1,TRBD2,TRBV28,-,CASSLVTSGSPEQFF,TGTGCCAGCAGTTTAGTGACTAGCGGGAGCCCTGAGCAGTTCTTC
TRBJ1-6,-,TRBV18,-,CASSPQSSYNSPLHF,TGTGCCAGCTCGCCACAGAGCTCCTATAATTCACCCCTCCACTTT